These 30 T cell receptor beta chains were sequenced from one sample in a study of naive and memory T cell subsets. Two oligonucleotides, mixed equimolar, formed the beta constant-region primer covering TRBC1 and TRBC2. TCRdb reprocessed the UMI-ligation and nested PCR reads via MiXCR and lists one record per CDR3 protein. The sample has about 85,000 distinct CDR3 sequences, roughly 14% seen once. Input material: central memory CD4+ T cells from blood. The receptors were sampled from a human donor in good health.

This clonotype was detected once. A much bigger clone sits one base away, suggesting this may be a read error. The chain has TRBV6-6 and TRBJ2-7, with 10 bases identical to TRBD1. The germline V gene encodes CDR1 MNHNY and CDR2 SVGAGI (reference sequence). The CDR3 consists of 14 residues. CDR3 amino acids: CASDPGQGSHEQCF. The DNA for the CDR3 is TGTGCCAGCGACCCGGGACAGGGGAGCCACGAGCAGTGCTTC.

The chain couples TRBV4-3 to TRBJ1-4; tentatively, D is TRBD1 (5 bases). CDR1 and CDR2 (germline): LGHNA, YSLEER. The CDR3 consists of 14 residues. Trimming shortened V by 1 base and J by 11 bases, and 14 bases separated the two germline ends. The CDR3: CASSQGQGRWKLFF. The CDR3 nucleotides are TGCGCCAGCAGCCAAGGTCAGGGTCGGTGGAAACTGTTTTTT.

This rearrangement joins TRBV7-2 to TRBJ2-7, with D perhaps being TRBD1 or TRBD2 (5 bases each). CDR1 and CDR2 (germline): SGHTA, FQGNSA. V lost 7 bases and J 4 bases, leaving 17 bases between the germline ends. The CDR3 sequence is 14 residues long. Here the CDR3 reads CASTQNRGMYEQYF. The CDR3 nucleotides read TGTGCCAGCACCCAAAACCGGGGCATGTACGAGCAGTACTTC.

The chain carries TRBV5-1 and TRBJ2-2; 9 bases match TRBD1. V gave up 4 bases and J gave up 6 bases; unmatched junction bases: 4. Germline V CDR1 and CDR2: SGHRS, YFSETQ. This CDR3 is 14 amino acids long. This CDR3 reads CASSKGTGPGELFF. The CDR3 DNA reads as TGCGCCAGCAGCAAGGGGACAGGGCCCGGGGAGCTGTTTTTT.

The chain employs TRBV6-2 or TRBV6-3 and TRBJ2-1; a possible D gene is TRBD1 (5 bases). Per the germline V gene, CDR1 is MNHEY and CDR2 is SVGEGT. This CDR3 is 12 amino acids long. Trimming stripped 5 bases from V and 8 bases from J, with 10 bases between. CDR3 amino acids: CASSKGVHEQFF. CDR3 nucleotide sequence: TGTGCCAGCAGTAAAGGGGTTCATGAGCAGTTCTTC.

As DNA, the CDR3 is TGTGCCAGCAGTTTCGTCGGGGACGAGCAGTACTTC. It yields the protein CASSFVGDEQYF. The J gene is TRBJ2-7, the V gene TRBV12-3 or TRBV12-4, with a possible D match to TRBD2 (5 bases). The CDR3 length is 12 residues. V lost 3 bases to trimming and J lost 5 bases, with 8 bases between them.

Within the sample, this clonotype is medium-sized. The chain employs TRBV20-1 and TRBJ2-3; TRBD1 aligns across 11 bases. The CDR3 consists of 14 residues. Germline V gene data show CDR1 as DFQATT and CDR2 as SNEGSKA (reference sequence). With V trimmed by 3 bases and J by 3 bases, 2 bases remained unmatched. CDR3 sequence reads: CSARGTGGTDTQYF. DNA of the CDR3: TGCAGTGCTAGGGGGACAGGGGGGACAGATACGCAGTATTTT.

In its sample, this clonotype was seen a few times. This sequence joins TRBV7-7 and TRBJ2-3; possible D gene TRBD2, 6 bases. In germline, CDR1 is SSHAT, CDR2 FNYEAQ (reference sequence). Trimming took 1 base from V and 0 from J, leaving 17 bases between them. CDR3 length equals 18 residues. CDR3: CASSLGLGVADSTDTQYF. CDR3 nucleotide sequence: TGTGCCAGCAGCTTAGGCTTGGGGGTAGCGGATAGCACAGATACGCAGTATTTT.

This chain connects TRBV12-3 or TRBV12-4 to TRBJ2-7, with 7 positions matching TRBD2. Trimming took 5 bases from V and 2 from J; bases not matched to a gene: 9. CDR3 length: 15 residues. The CDR3 DNA reads as TGTGCCAGCAGTATACCAGCGGGGCCTACCTACGAGCAGTACTTC. It encodes CASSIPAGPTYEQYF.

This clonotype was seen more than once but under ten times. V usage is TRBV24-1 and J usage is TRBJ1-1; D unclear. This CDR3 contains 16 residues. The germline gives CDR1 KGHDR, CDR2 SFDVKD. V gave up 5 bases and J gave up 7 bases, with 22 bases separating them. In nucleotides, the CDR3 is TGTGCCACCAGTGCCCTCCACCGAAGGCGGACCTTTGAAGCTTTCTTT. Translated, it gives CATSALHRRRTFEAFF.

Ten or more counts support this clonotype. The chain joins TRBV5-1 to TRBJ2-1, with D tentatively TRBD2 (6 bases). V shed 0 bases and J shed 4 bases, with 11 bases lying between them. Germline-derived CDR1 and CDR2 are SGHRS and YFSETQ. This CDR3 contains 15 residues. CDR3 nucleotide sequence: TGCGCCAGCAGCTTGGGACTAGACCCTTACAATGAGCAGTTCTTC. Its translation is CASSLGLDPYNEQFF. The whole variable domain, remainder taken from reference TRBV5-1 and TRBJ2-1, is KAGVTQTPRYLIKTRGQQVTLSCSPISGHRSVSWYQQTPGQGLQFLFEYFSETQRNKGNFPGRFSGRQFSNSRSEMNVSTLELGDSALYLCASSLGLDPYNEQFFGPGTRLTVL.

This clonotype was observed many times. The gene calls are TRBV1 and TRBJ2-1; the table assigns TRBD2, which was not confirmed against the DNA. TRBV1 constitutes a pseudogene. CDR3 length equals 17 residues. Written as DNA, the CDR3 is TGCACCAGCAGCCAATGGACTAGCGGGAGCGTCCACAATGAGCAGTTCTTC. It encodes CTSSQWTSGSVHNEQFF.

The V call is TRBV15, the J call TRBJ2-5; unclear D gene. The CDR3 contains 16 residues. The germline V and J ends were trimmed by 1 base and 1 base, with 13 bases remaining between them. The germline gives CDR1 LNHNV, CDR2 YYDKDF (reference sequence). CDR3 sequence: CATSRVGRSSQETQYF. CDR3 sequence (DNA): TGTGCCACCAGCAGAGTTGGGCGCAGCTCCCAAGAGACCCAGTACTTC.

This clonotype came up a few times. The chain combines TRBV6-5 with TRBJ2-5; D unresolved. CDR3 length equals 12 residues. CDR1 is MNHEY, CDR2 SVGAGI, per germline. Trimming removed 5 bases from V and 4 bases from J, with 8 bases in between. The CDR3 region has the DNA TGTGCCAGCAGTGCAAACGGAGAGACCCAGTACTTC. Translation gives CASSANGETQYF.

The chain is built from TRBV3-1 and TRBJ2-7, with TRBD1 matching 9 bases. With V trimmed by 4 bases and J by 0 bases, 4 bases remained unmatched. This CDR3 contains 15 residues. Germline loops: CDR1 LGHDT, CDR2 YNNKEL (reference sequence). The CDR3 loop reads CASSRRTGASYEQYF. The CDR3 nucleotides read TGTGCCAGCAGCCGCCGGACAGGGGCCTCCTACGAGCAGTACTTC.

The rearrangement uses TRBV28 and TRBJ1-3, with D hard to call. From germline, CDR1 is MDHEN and CDR2 SYDVKM. The V gene lost 4 bases and the J gene lost 0 bases, with 7 bases spanning the gap. The CDR3 is 14 residues long. In nucleotides, the CDR3 is TGTGCCAGCAGTTCCCCCCACTCTGGAAACACCATATATTTT. Its protein product is CASSSPHSGNTIYF.

This clonotype was recorded a few times. The chain is built from TRBV30 and TRBJ2-3; no clear D gene. Germline V gene data show CDR1 as GTSNPN and CDR2 as SVGIG (reference sequence). The ends were cut back, 3 bases at V and 0 bases at J, with 10 bases in the middle. The CDR3 is 14 residues long. This CDR3 is CAWRAGGSTDTQYF. Written as DNA, the CDR3 is TGTGCCTGGAGGGCTGGCGGAAGCACAGATACGCAGTATTTT.

This clonotype has a count of ten or more. The genes are TRBV15 and TRBJ2-3, with TRBD2 as a possible D gene (6 bases). Germline V CDR1 and CDR2: LNHNV, YYDKDF (reference sequence). The V and J ends lost 0 bases and 3 bases respectively, with 25 bases between them. The CDR3 extends over 20 amino acids. CDR3 nucleotide sequence: TGTGCCACCAGCAGAGAAGAGTTTTTGGCGGGTCGGGGGAGGACAGATACGCAGTATTTT. Translating it yields CATSREEFLAGRGRTDTQYF. Together with reference TRBV15 and TRBJ2-3, the CDR3 gives the full variable domain: DAMVIQNPRYQVTQFGKPVTLSCSQTLNHNVMYWYQQKSSQAPKLLFHYYDKDFNNEADTPDNFQSRRPNTSFCFLDIRSPGLGDTAMYLCATSREEFLAGRGRTDTQYFGPGTRLTVL.

In its sample, this clonotype was seen a few times. V and J are TRBV14 and TRBJ2-3; no definite D call. This CDR3 region has 14 residues. V dropped 4 bases and J dropped 1 base, with 9 bases sitting between them. Germline CDR1 and CDR2: SGHDN and FVKESK. CDR3 region: CASSRRDRTDTQYF. The CDR3 DNA reads as TGTGCCAGCAGCCGAAGGGATCGCACAGATACGCAGTATTTT.

The J gene is TRBJ1-1, the V gene TRBV29-1; weak D call: TRBD1 (5 bases). CDR3 length equals 14 residues. The V gene lost 8 bases and the J gene lost 4 bases, with 20 bases spanning the gap. CDR1 SQVTM and CDR2 ANQGSEA come from the germline V gene. The CDR3 coding sequence is TGCAGCTTTGCCCGTCCCGAACAGGTCACTGAAGCTTTCTTT. Translation: CSFARPEQVTEAFF.

The genes are TRBV6-6 and TRBJ2-1; 11 bases agree with TRBD2. With 4 bases clipped from V and 7 bases from J, the junction kept 9 bases outside the gene matches. The CDR3 runs to 16 residues. CDR1 is MNHNY and CDR2 is SVGAGI in the germline V gene (reference sequence). CDR3 residues: CASSSIGLAGKNEQFF. Written as DNA, the CDR3 is TGTGCCAGCAGTTCCATCGGACTAGCGGGCAAAAATGAGCAGTTCTTC.

In its sample, this clonotype was seen a few times. The CDR3 nucleotides read TGTGCCAGCAGCCCAGAGGGGGGCTACGAGCAGTACTTC. Its protein is CASSPEGGYEQYF. The chain employs TRBV6-1 and TRBJ2-7; perhaps D is TRBD1 or TRBD2 (6 bases each). Deletions cut 6 bases from V and 3 bases from J, with 12 bases between. This CDR3 is built from 13 residues. Germline values: CDR1 MNHNS, CDR2 SASEGT.

At least ten counts were recorded for this clonotype. This sequence joins TRBV20-1 and TRBJ2-1; weak D call: TRBD2 (6 bases). Trimming left V 5 bases short and J 5 bases short, with 7 bases between. The germline V gene encodes CDR1 DFQATT and CDR2 SNEGSKA (reference sequence). The CDR3 contains 11 residues. The CDR3 spells CSASGDNEQFF. DNA of the CDR3: TGCAGTGCTTCGGGAGACAATGAGCAGTTCTTC.

The sample holds a few counts of this clonotype. This chain links TRBV3-1 with TRBJ2-2; 14 positions agree with TRBD2. This CDR3 is 16 amino acids long. V shed 4 bases and J 6 bases; nucleotides not matched to a gene: 4. Germline CDR1 LGHDT, CDR2 YNNKEL (reference sequence). The CDR3 sequence: CASSRLAGGLAGELFF. The CDR3 DNA reads as TGTGCCAGCAGCCGACTAGCGGGAGGGCTCGCCGGGGAGCTGTTTTTT.

The chain has TRBV21-1 and TRBJ1-1. TRBV21-1 is tagged as a pseudogene. The CDR3 spans 14 residues. The CDR3 here is CASSLSLDYTEAFF. DNA for the CDR3: TGTGCCAGCAGCCTTAGCCTCGACTACACTGAAGCTTTCTTT.

This clonotype was observed a few times. V gene TRBV12-3 or TRBV12-4 combines with J gene TRBJ2-6; 8 bases are a match to TRBD2. This CDR3 spans 14 amino acids. V lost 11 bases to trimming and J lost 2 bases; unmatched junction nucleotides: 5. The CDR3 loop is CASTSATGANVLTF. Written as DNA, the CDR3 is TGTGCCTCGACTAGCGCCACTGGGGCCAACGTCCTGACTTTC.

This sequence joins TRBV27 and TRBJ2-2, with D uncertain. CDR3 length: 13 residues. Germline CDR1 is MNHEY and CDR2 is SMNVEV (reference sequence). The ends were cut back, 5 bases at V and 5 bases at J, with 9 bases in the middle. CDR3 DNA sequence: TGTGCCAGCAGTCCAATCCGGACCGGGGAGCTGTTTTTT. It is translated as CASSPIRTGELFF.

This clonotype was recorded a few times. The J gene is TRBJ2-7, the V gene TRBV18; 9 nucleotides agree with TRBD2. The junction had 11 bases not matched to a gene; V was cut back by 2 bases and J by 6 bases. Germline V gene sequence: CDR1 KGHSH, CDR2 LQKENI. The CDR3 has 16 amino acids. This chain's CDR3 is CASSPMDGLAGFEQYF. CDR3 DNA: TGTGCCAGCTCACCAATGGACGGCCTAGCGGGATTCGAGCAGTACTTC.

This clonotype was observed many times. The V call is TRBV28, the J call TRBJ2-1; D might be TRBD2 (6 bases). Germline CDR1 reads MDHEN; CDR2 reads SYDVKM. This CDR3 is built from 14 residues. The ends were cut back, 5 bases at V and 4 bases at J, with 12 bases in the middle. The CDR3 DNA is TGTGCCAGCAGTCTACGACTAGTATACAATGAGCAGTTCTTC. It yields the protein CASSLRLVYNEQFF.

There are a few counts of this clonotype. Germline and junction disagree at one end, which may indicate a read error. This chain connects TRBV20-1 to TRBJ2-3; 12 bases line up with TRBD2. This CDR3 has 12 amino acids. In germline, CDR1 is DFQATT, CDR2 SNEGSKA (reference sequence). The CDR3, as DNA: TGCAGTGCACAAGGACTAGCGGGACCCCTAATCTTT. As protein: CSAQGLAGPLIF.